This is a list of T cell receptor beta chains from one sample in a study of blood T cell repertoires in COVID-19. Profiled with immunoSEQ multiplex PCR; TCRdb holds only in-frame clones, not every one. The top ten clones hold just over 2.5% of a sample with approximately 70,000 clones, roughly 90% of them seen once. Sequencing used peripheral blood. These receptors came from a man aged 50 to 59 with COVID-19, enrolled during active disease. The CDR3 runs from the conserved cysteine through the conserved F or W. Fields, in order: CDR3 protein, CDR3 DNA, D gene, CDR3 length, clone size, J gene, V gene. The D gene is left open where the match is weak. Clone size is not always given. Where it is, it says once, few, many or a class for expanded clones.

CDR3aa: CASSLQGYEQFF; CDR3nt: TGTGCCAGCAGCTTACAGGGTTATGAGCAGTTCTTC; d_gene: -; len: 12; abundance: -; j_gene: TRBJ2-1; v_gene: TRBV11-2
CDR3aa: CASSPTPLSGANEKLFF; CDR3nt: TGTGCCAGCTCACCAACTCCCTTGTCAGGCGCTAATGAAAAACTGTTTTTT; d_gene: -; len: 17; abundance: -; j_gene: TRBJ1-4; v_gene: TRBV18
CDR3aa: CASRAGTPVF; CDR3nt: TGTGCCAGCAGAGCCGGGACTCCCGTCTTC; d_gene: -; len: 10; abundance: -; j_gene: TRBJ2-7; v_gene: TRBV6-4
CDR3aa: CASSTQGVQPQHF; CDR3nt: TGTGCCAGCAGTACTCAGGGTGTACAGCCCCAGCATTTT; d_gene: -; len: 13; abundance: few; j_gene: TRBJ1-5; v_gene: TRBV27
CDR3aa: CASSFLAGSSYEQYF; CDR3nt: TGTGCCAGCAGCTTTCTAGCGGGGAGCTCCTACGAGCAGTACTTC; d_gene: TRBD2; len: 15; abundance: -; j_gene: TRBJ2-7; v_gene: TRBV7-2
CDR3aa: CSVQTGANEKLFF; CDR3nt: TGCAGCGTCCAGACAGGGGCAAACGAAAAACTGTTTTTT; d_gene: TRBD1; len: 13; abundance: once; j_gene: TRBJ1-4; v_gene: TRBV29-1
CDR3aa: CASSFAGSDTQYF; CDR3nt: TGTGCCAGCAGCTTCGCGGGTTCGGATACGCAGTATTTT; d_gene: -; len: 13; abundance: -; j_gene: TRBJ2-3; v_gene: TRBV7-9
CDR3aa: CASSPTSGKYNEQFF; CDR3nt: TGTGCCAGCAGCCCCACTAGCGGGAAATACAATGAGCAGTTCTTC; d_gene: TRBD2; len: 15; abundance: -; j_gene: TRBJ2-1; v_gene: TRBV5-8
CDR3aa: CSASIGQGWETQYF; CDR3nt: TGCAGCGCCAGCATAGGACAGGGGTGGGAGACCCAGTACTTC; d_gene: TRBD1; len: 14; abundance: -; j_gene: TRBJ2-5; v_gene: TRBV29-1
CDR3aa: CASGPGLGPDTQYF; CDR3nt: TGTGCTAGTGGCCCGGGGTTGGGCCCAGATACGCAGTATTTT; d_gene: -; len: 14; abundance: -; j_gene: TRBJ2-3; v_gene: TRBV12-5
CDR3aa: CASSLGTSGAQETQYF; CDR3nt: TGTGCCAGCAGCTTGGGGACTAGCGGGGCTCAAGAGACCCAGTACTTC; d_gene: TRBD2; len: 16; abundance: -; j_gene: TRBJ2-5; v_gene: TRBV5-4
CDR3aa: CASSKDPAGGRTDTQYF; CDR3nt: TGTGCCAGCAGCAAAGATCCAGCGGGAGGACGCACAGATACGCAGTATTTT; d_gene: TRBD2; len: 17; abundance: -; j_gene: TRBJ2-3; v_gene: TRBV5-4
CDR3aa: CASSNSFTGGANNEQFF; CDR3nt: TGTGCCAGCAGCAACTCTTTTACAGGGGGCGCCAACAATGAGCAGTTCTTC; d_gene: TRBD1; len: 17; abundance: -; j_gene: TRBJ2-1; v_gene: TRBV28
CDR3aa: CASSQERSLALADTQYF; CDR3nt: TGCGCCAGCAGCCAAGAAAGGTCCCTAGCTCTGGCAGATACGCAGTATTTT; d_gene: -; len: 17; abundance: -; j_gene: TRBJ2-3; v_gene: TRBV4-1
CDR3aa: CASGRAGDTQYF; CDR3nt: TGTGCCAGTGGGAGGGCTGGAGATACGCAGTATTTT; d_gene: TRBD2; len: 12; abundance: -; j_gene: TRBJ2-3; v_gene: TRBV12-3/TRBV12-4
CDR3aa: CASSVEPLGTLNTEAFF; CDR3nt: TGTGCCAGCAGCGTAGAGCCCCTCGGGACATTGAACACTGAAGCTTTCTTT; d_gene: -; len: 17; abundance: -; j_gene: TRBJ1-1; v_gene: TRBV9
CDR3aa: CASSSRDLAIYEQFF; CDR3nt: TGTGCTAGCAGCTCACGGGACTTAGCGATCTATGAGCAGTTCTTC; d_gene: -; len: 15; abundance: -; j_gene: TRBJ2-1; v_gene: TRBV7-7
CDR3aa: CAWGGVSSEAFF; CDR3nt: TGTGCCTGGGGAGGAGTGAGCTCTGAAGCTTTCTTT; d_gene: -; len: 12; abundance: -; j_gene: TRBJ1-1; v_gene: TRBV30
CDR3aa: CASGLATNEKLFF; CDR3nt: TGTGCCAGCGGACTTGCAACTAATGAAAAACTGTTTTTT; d_gene: -; len: 13; abundance: -; j_gene: TRBJ1-4; v_gene: TRBV19
CDR3aa: CASREGGANEKLFF; CDR3nt: TGTGCCAGCAGGGAAGGGGGTGCTAATGAAAAACTGTTTTTT; d_gene: -; len: 14; abundance: -; j_gene: TRBJ1-4; v_gene: TRBV28
CDR3aa: CASQQPPRLARTYEQYF; CDR3nt: TGTGCCAGCCAACAACCCCCGCGCCTAGCTAGAACCTACGAGCAGTACTTC; d_gene: -; len: 17; abundance: -; j_gene: TRBJ2-7; v_gene: TRBV28
CDR3aa: CASSQSDPTSGKECDTQYF; CDR3nt: TGCGCCAGCAGTCAATCGGATCCTACTAGCGGAAAAGAGTGCGATACGCAGTATTTT; d_gene: TRBD2; len: 19; abundance: once; j_gene: TRBJ2-3; v_gene: TRBV23-1
CDR3aa: CASSQPGTLNIQYF; CDR3nt: TGTGCCAGCAGCCAACCCGGGACACTAAACATTCAGTACTTC; d_gene: -; len: 14; abundance: -; j_gene: TRBJ2-4; v_gene: TRBV3-1/TRBV3-2
CDR3aa: CASSLEQGMDTEAFF; CDR3nt: TGCGCCAGCAGCTTGGAACAGGGGATGGACACTGAAGCTTTCTTT; d_gene: TRBD1; len: 15; abundance: -; j_gene: TRBJ1-1; v_gene: TRBV5-1
CDR3aa: CASSFDADRRQETQYF; CDR3nt: TGTGCCAGCAGCTTCGACGCCGATCGGCGGCAAGAGACCCAGTACTTC; d_gene: -; len: 16; abundance: -; j_gene: TRBJ2-5; v_gene: TRBV7-9
CDR3aa: CASRIKAGNGELFF; CDR3nt: TGTGCCAGCAGAATCAAGGCCGGGAACGGGGAGCTGTTTTTT; d_gene: -; len: 14; abundance: -; j_gene: TRBJ2-2; v_gene: TRBV6-5
CDR3aa: CASSPRRRTDTQYF; CDR3nt: TGTGCCAGCAGTCCCCGGAGGAGAACAGATACGCAGTATTTT; d_gene: -; len: 14; abundance: -; j_gene: TRBJ2-3; v_gene: TRBV6-2/TRBV6-3
CDR3aa: CASRGGKDGFNSPLHF; CDR3nt: TGTGCCAGCAGGGGAGGGAAGGACGGATTTAATTCACCCCTCCACTTT; d_gene: -; len: 16; abundance: -; j_gene: TRBJ1-6; v_gene: TRBV7-2
CDR3aa: CSASGSSGNTIYF; CDR3nt: TGCAGTGCTAGTGGCAGCTCTGGAAACACCATATATTTT; d_gene: -; len: 13; abundance: -; j_gene: TRBJ1-3; v_gene: TRBV20-1
CDR3aa: CASSPRLGDTQYF; CDR3nt: TGTGCCAGCAGTCCTAGACTAGGAGATACGCAGTATTTT; d_gene: -; len: 13; abundance: -; j_gene: TRBJ2-3; v_gene: TRBV12-3/TRBV12-4
CDR3aa: CASSSIGTKIGYTF; CDR3nt: TGTGCCAGTAGTTCAATCGGGACTAAAATCGGCTACACCTTC; d_gene: -; len: 14; abundance: -; j_gene: TRBJ1-2; v_gene: TRBV19
CDR3aa: CASSQVQGNTEAFF; CDR3nt: TGTGCCAGCAGCCAAGTCCAGGGGAACACTGAAGCTTTCTTT; d_gene: -; len: 14; abundance: -; j_gene: TRBJ1-1; v_gene: TRBV3-1/TRBV3-2
CDR3aa: CASSVGSGGPYEQYF; CDR3nt: TGTGCCAGCAGCGTAGGGTCAGGGGGTCCCTACGAGCAGTACTTC; d_gene: TRBD1; len: 15; abundance: -; j_gene: TRBJ2-7; v_gene: TRBV9
CDR3aa: CASSPAGSSGRSF; CDR3nt: TGTGCCAGCAGTCCCGCGGGGTCTAGCGGGAGAAGCTTC; d_gene: TRBD2; len: 13; abundance: -; j_gene: TRBJ2-7; v_gene: TRBV28
CDR3aa: CATKDRGIADTQYF; CDR3nt: TGTGCCACCAAAGACAGGGGGATCGCAGATACGCAGTATTTT; d_gene: TRBD1; len: 14; abundance: -; j_gene: TRBJ2-3; v_gene: TRBV24-1
CDR3aa: CASSVVALAGRQYF; CDR3nt: TGTGCCAGCAGTGTAGTGGCACTAGCGGGGCGCCAGTACTTC; d_gene: TRBD2; len: 14; abundance: -; j_gene: TRBJ2-5; v_gene: TRBV2
CDR3aa: CSVEDQRRGQGYTF; CDR3nt: TGCAGCGTTGAAGATCAACGGAGGGGGCAAGGCTACACCTTC; d_gene: TRBD1; len: 14; abundance: -; j_gene: TRBJ1-2; v_gene: TRBV29-1
CDR3aa: CATQALTGRNSPLHF; CDR3nt: TGCGCCACCCAGGCCCTGACAGGGAGGAATTCACCCCTCCACTTT; d_gene: TRBD1; len: 15; abundance: -; j_gene: TRBJ1-6; v_gene: TRBV10-2
CDR3aa: CASSDDRGWREANEQFF; CDR3nt: TGTGCCAGCAGTGATGACCGAGGGTGGCGGGAAGCTAATGAGCAGTTCTTC; d_gene: -; len: 17; abundance: -; j_gene: TRBJ2-1; v_gene: TRBV28
CDR3aa: CASSKATYRELADYEQYF; CDR3nt: TGTGCCAGCAGCAAAGCCACTTACAGGGAACTAGCGGACTACGAGCAGTACTTC; d_gene: -; len: 18; abundance: -; j_gene: TRBJ2-7; v_gene: TRBV21-1
CDR3aa: CATGTNTGELFF; CDR3nt: TGTGCCACGGGGACAAACACCGGGGAGCTGTTTTTT; d_gene: -; len: 12; abundance: -; j_gene: TRBJ2-2; v_gene: TRBV7-9
CDR3aa: CASSLSFSGGPWAGELFF; CDR3nt: TGTGCCAGCAGTTTATCGTTTTCGGGAGGGCCCTGGGCCGGGGAGCTGTTTTTT; d_gene: TRBD2; len: 18; abundance: -; j_gene: TRBJ2-2; v_gene: TRBV27
CDR3aa: CASSITGVNTGELFF; CDR3nt: TGTGCCAGTAGTATCACGGGAGTGAACACCGGGGAGCTGTTTTTT; d_gene: -; len: 15; abundance: -; j_gene: TRBJ2-2; v_gene: TRBV19
CDR3aa: CAISRTGDTEAFF; CDR3nt: TGTGCCATCAGTCGCACAGGGGACACTGAAGCTTTCTTT; d_gene: TRBD1; len: 13; abundance: -; j_gene: TRBJ1-1; v_gene: TRBV10-3
CDR3aa: CASRGGLAQETQYF; CDR3nt: TGTGCCAGCAGGGGGGGACTGGCTCAAGAGACCCAGTACTTC; d_gene: -; len: 14; abundance: few; j_gene: TRBJ2-5; v_gene: TRBV2
CDR3aa: CASSRQDPNTEAFF; CDR3nt: TGTGCCAGCAGCCGACAGGACCCGAACACTGAAGCTTTCTTT; d_gene: -; len: 14; abundance: -; j_gene: TRBJ1-1; v_gene: TRBV5-4
CDR3aa: CASSKARDRGRDTQYF; CDR3nt: TGTGCCAGCAGCAAAGCCCGGGACAGGGGGCGAGATACGCAGTATTTT; d_gene: TRBD1; len: 16; abundance: -; j_gene: TRBJ2-3; v_gene: TRBV9
CDR3aa: CASRGTSGPGEQFF; CDR3nt: TGTGCCAGCAGGGGGACTAGCGGCCCGGGCGAGCAGTTCTTC; d_gene: TRBD2; len: 14; abundance: -; j_gene: TRBJ2-1; v_gene: TRBV2
CDR3aa: CASSLGASGTYEQYF; CDR3nt: TGTGCCAGCAGCTTGGGGGCTAGCGGGACCTACGAGCAGTACTTC; d_gene: TRBD2; len: 15; abundance: once; j_gene: TRBJ2-7; v_gene: TRBV7-2
CDR3aa: CATSPTLALAKNIQYF; CDR3nt: TGTGCCACCAGCCCCACCCTAGCGCTAGCCAAAAACATTCAGTACTTC; d_gene: -; len: 16; abundance: -; j_gene: TRBJ2-4; v_gene: TRBV15
CDR3aa: CASSPGGPGQPQHF; CDR3nt: TGTGCCAGCTCACCAGGGGGCCCCGGTCAGCCCCAGCATTTT; d_gene: -; len: 14; abundance: -; j_gene: TRBJ1-5; v_gene: TRBV18
CDR3aa: CASSGPGLRSSGANVLTF; CDR3nt: TGTGCCAGCAGTGGCCCGGGACTTCGGAGCTCTGGGGCCAACGTCCTGACTTTC; d_gene: -; len: 18; abundance: -; j_gene: TRBJ2-6; v_gene: TRBV2